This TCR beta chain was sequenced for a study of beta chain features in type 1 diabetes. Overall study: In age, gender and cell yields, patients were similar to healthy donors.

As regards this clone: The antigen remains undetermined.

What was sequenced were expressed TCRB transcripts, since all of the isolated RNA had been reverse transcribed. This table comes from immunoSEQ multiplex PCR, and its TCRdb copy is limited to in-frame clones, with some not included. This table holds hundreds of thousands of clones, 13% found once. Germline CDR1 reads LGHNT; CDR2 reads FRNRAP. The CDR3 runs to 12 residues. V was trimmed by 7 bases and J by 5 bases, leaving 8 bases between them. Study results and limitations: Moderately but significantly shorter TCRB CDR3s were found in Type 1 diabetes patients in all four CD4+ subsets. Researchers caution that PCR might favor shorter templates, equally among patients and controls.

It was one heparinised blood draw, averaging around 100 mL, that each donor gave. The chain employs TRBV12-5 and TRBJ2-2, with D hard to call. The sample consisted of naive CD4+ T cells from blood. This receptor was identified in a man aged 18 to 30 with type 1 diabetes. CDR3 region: CASALQTGELFF. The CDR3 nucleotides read TGTGCTAGTGCCCTCCAAACCGGGGAGCTGTTTTTT.